Sequencing of this T cell receptor (beta chain) was carried out in a study of beta chain features in type 1 diabetes. Expressed TCRB transcripts were sequenced because the entire RNA isolate underwent reverse transcription. Profiled with immunoSEQ multiplex PCR; TCRdb holds only in-frame clones, not every one. The sample shows about 640,000 clones, approximately 13% of them seen only once. Study-wide results and caveats: Across all four CD4+ subsets, people with type 1 diabetes showed modestly shorter TCRB CDR3s. In cDNA sequencing, cells with high TCR expression could be over-represented. Naive, central memory and Treg TCRB repertoires seemed to resemble each other more closely in patients than they did in healthy donors.

Trimming took off 1 base at V and 2 bases at J, with 12 bases between the two ends. Germline CDR1 reads MNHEY; CDR2 reads SMNVEV (reference sequence). The CDR3 has 17 amino acids. Worth noting for this clone: Antigen specificity is unknown.

The sequence was obtained from a man in his thirties or forties with type 1 diabetes. The sample taken for sequencing was naive CD4+ T cells from blood. This chain connects TRBV27 to TRBJ1-6; perhaps TRBD1 as D (5 bases). DNA of the CDR3: TGTGCCAGCAGTTTATGGGCAGGGAACACCTATAATTCACCCCTCCACTTT. Protein: CASSLWAGNTYNSPLHF.